This record looks at one T cell receptor beta chain sequence and its context. Methods used by the authors: Nucleated cell number was recorded as an estimate derived from reference gene primer amplification. The table came from immunoSEQ multiplex PCR; TCRdb's copy has only in-frame clones and leaves some out. The V and J calls and clone size are taken from that table; D and trimming were inferred from the DNA. Of about 250,000 clones in the sample, 88% were seen once. These data belong to a study of blood T cell repertoires in COVID-19. Study background: Sources were T cells, B-cell-depleted T cells, or PBMCs; the material itself was cDNA or gDNA.

The CDR3 is 14 amino acids. V shed 6 bases and J 6 bases; nucleotides not matched to a gene: 6. Germline CDR1 and CDR2: SNHLY and FYNNEI. Seattle's enrolled individuals joined amid active infection and were then monitored longitudinally. This sequence originates from a woman in her 30s with COVID-19, enrolled during active disease. Source material: peripheral blood. V and J are TRBV2 and TRBJ1-5; TRBD1 aligns across 9 bases. The CDR3 region has the DNA TGTGCCAGCAGCCGGGACAGGGAAGTTCAGCCCCAGCATTTT. Protein: CASSRDREVQPQHF.